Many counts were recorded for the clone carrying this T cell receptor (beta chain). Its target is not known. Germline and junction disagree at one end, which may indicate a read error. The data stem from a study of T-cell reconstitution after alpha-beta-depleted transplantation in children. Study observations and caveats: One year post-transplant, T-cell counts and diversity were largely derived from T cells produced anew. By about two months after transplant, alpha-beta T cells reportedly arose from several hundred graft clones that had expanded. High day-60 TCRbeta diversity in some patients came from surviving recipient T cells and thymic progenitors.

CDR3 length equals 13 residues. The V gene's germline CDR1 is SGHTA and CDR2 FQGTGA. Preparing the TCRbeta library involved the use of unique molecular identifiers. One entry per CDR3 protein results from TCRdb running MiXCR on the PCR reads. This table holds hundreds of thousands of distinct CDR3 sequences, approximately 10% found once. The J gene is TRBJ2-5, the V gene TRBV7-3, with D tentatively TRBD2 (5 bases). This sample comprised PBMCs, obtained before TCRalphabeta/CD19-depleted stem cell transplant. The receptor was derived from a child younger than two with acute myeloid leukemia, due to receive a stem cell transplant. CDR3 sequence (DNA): TGTGCCAGCAGTTTAACCGGGGAAGAGACCCAGTACTTC. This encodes CASSLTGEETQYF.